The 19 T cell receptor beta chains listed next were all sequenced from one sample in a study of vaccination effects on CD4 cells after COVID-19. Upon completion of 10 to 11 days in culture, CD4+ T cells were isolated. Participants received two doses of either the BNT162b2 or mRNA-1273 vaccine. These receptors have no known antigen. The protocol was immunoSEQ multiplex PCR, while the TCRdb copy is restricted to in-frame clones and leaves out a portion. The table lists around 40,000 clones, approximately 70% of them singletons. The sample here was CD4+ T cells from PBMCs cultured without peptide, taken after COVID-19 vaccination. All receptors come from a human donor who received a COVID-19 vaccine.

The chain employs TRBV7-6 and TRBJ2-3; tentatively, D is TRBD2 (6 bases). CDR1 and CDR2 (germline): SGHVS, FNYEAQ. V was cut by 5 bases and J by 2 bases, with 17 bases left in between. The CDR3 length is 16 residues. The CDR3 protein is CASSPTSPGATDTQYF. CDR3 DNA sequence: TGTGCCAGCAGCCCGACCTCTCCGGGAGCCACAGATACGCAGTATTTT. Full variable domain (rest looked up from reference TRBV7-6 and TRBJ2-3): GAGVSQSPRYKVTKRGQDVALRCDPISGHVSLYWYRQALGQGPEFLTYFNYEAQQDKSGLPNDRFSAERPEGSISTLTIQRTEQRDSAMYRCASSPTSPGATDTQYFGPGTRLTVL.

This clone was picked up one time. The rearrangement joins TRBV10-1 to TRBJ2-3; 12 nucleotides align to TRBD1. V shed 4 bases and J 4 bases; nucleotides not matched to a gene: 3. From germline, CDR1 is WNHNN and CDR2 SYGVQD (reference sequence). The CDR3 runs to 15 residues. CDR3 in amino acids: CASSVGTGGADTQYF. CDR3 DNA sequence: TGCGCCAGCAGTGTTGGGACAGGGGGCGCAGATACGCAGTATTTT.

V is TRBV6-1 and J is TRBJ1-2; 9 nucleotides agree with TRBD1. Germline lookup yields CDR1 MNHNS and CDR2 SASEGT. J was trimmed by 8 bases and V by 3 bases; bases with no gene match: 10. The CDR3 is 15 amino acids. The CDR3 nucleotides are TGTGCCAGCAGTGAGTTTATGGGACAGGGAGGAGGCTACACCTTC. It is translated as CASSEFMGQGGGYTF.

This clone turned up a few times. The gene calls are TRBV19 and TRBJ2-5, with TRBD1 matching 9 bases. The CDR3 loop spans 13 amino acids. V was clipped by 7 bases and J by 2 bases; unmatched bases: 2. Looked up from germline, CDR1 is LNHDA and CDR2 is SQIVND (reference sequence). The DNA of the CDR3 is TGTGCCAGTAACAGGGGGCCTCAAGAGACCCAGTACTTC. The encoded protein is CASNRGPQETQYF.

This rearrangement joins TRBV3-1 (or the pseudogene TRBV3-2) to TRBJ2-5, with D perhaps matching TRBD1 (6 bases). This CDR3 has 16 residues. The ends were cut back, 4 bases at V and 3 bases at J, with 18 bases in the middle. Germline values: CDR1 LGHDT, CDR2 YNNKEL (reference sequence). The CDR3 DNA follows: TGTGCCAGCAGCCCCTCATACGGACAGAGCAAAGAGACCCAGTACTTC. Translation gives CASSPSYGQSKETQYF.

This sequence joins TRBV9 and TRBJ2-7, with a weak D call TRBD2 (6 bases). Germline loops: CDR1 SGDLS, CDR2 YYNGEE. Between the trimmed V and J ends, which lost 0 bases and 3 bases, there was a span of 10 bases. The length of the CDR3 is 14 residues. In DNA, the CDR3 is TGTGCCAGCAGCGTAGGGCCTAGCGACTACGAGCAGTACTTC. It translates to CASSVGPSDYEQYF.

The chain joins TRBV5-1 to TRBJ2-1; 11 bases line up with TRBD2. J gave up 4 bases and V 5 bases, and 8 bases lay outside the gene matches. The CDR3 sequence is 16 residues long. Looked up from germline, CDR1 is SGHRS and CDR2 is YFSETQ. DNA for the CDR3: TGCGCCAGCAGGAAACAAGGGACTAGCGGTTACAATGAGCAGTTCTTC. Protein product: CASRKQGTSGYNEQFF.

The J gene is TRBJ1-6, the V gene TRBV2; possible D gene TRBD1, 5 bases. In germline, CDR1 is SNHLY, CDR2 FYNNEI. V was trimmed by 10 bases and J by 4 bases, leaving 17 bases between them. This CDR3 has 15 amino acids. The CDR3 coding sequence is TGTGCCACTTCCAATAGGGGCGATTATAATTCACCCCTCCACTTT. Translating gives CATSNRGDYNSPLHF. The whole variable domain, filled in from reference TRBV2 and TRBJ1-6, reads EPEVTQTPSHQVTQMGQEVILRCVPISNHLYFYWYRQILGQKVEFLVSFYNNEISEKSEIFDDQFSVERPDGSNFTLKIRSTKLEDSAMYFCATSNRGDYNSPLHFGNGTRLTVT.

This clone was detected only once. The chain uses TRBV11-1 and TRBJ2-3, with D perhaps given as TRBD1 or TRBD2 (5 bases each). Germline V gives CDR1 SGHAT, CDR2 FQDESV (reference sequence). The V and J ends lost 5 bases and 7 bases respectively, with 16 bases between them. This CDR3 region has 14 residues. The CDR3 coding sequence is TGTGCCAGCAGCAAACGGGACCGCTCAAATACGCAGTATTTT. It translates to CASSKRDRSNTQYF.

This chain connects TRBV5-1 to TRBJ1-1; weak D call: TRBD1 (5 bases). Trimming removed 0 bases at V and 4 bases at J, with 10 bases between. There are 14 residues in the CDR3. The germline CDR1 and CDR2 sequences are SGHRS and YFSETQ. The CDR3 DNA is TGCGCCAGCAGCTTGGACTCGAGGGGCACTGAAGCTTTCTTT. Translation gives CASSLDSRGTEAFF.

The J gene is TRBJ2-7, the V gene TRBV10-3; 7 bases match TRBD2. V lost 4 bases, J lost 3 bases, and 9 bases stayed unmatched. This CDR3 spans 15 amino acids. CDR1 and CDR2 (germline): ENHRY, SYGVKD. Here the CDR3 reads CAISAPGEGVYEQYF. The CDR3 bases are TGTGCCATCAGTGCCCCTGGGGAGGGCGTCTACGAGCAGTACTTC.

This clone turned up a few times. The rearrangement joins TRBV14 to TRBJ1-1; D gene uncertain. Germline values: CDR1 SGHDN, CDR2 FVKESK. The V end was cut by 2 bases, the J end by 1 base, with 5 bases between. CDR3 length: 13 residues. The CDR3 region has the DNA TGTGCCAGCAGCCAACGACGGAACACTGAAGCTTTCTTT. Its translation is CASSQRRNTEAFF.

This chain links TRBV6-4 with TRBJ1-1; unclear D gene. The germline gives CDR1 MRHNA, CDR2 SNTAGT. Trimming cost V 5 bases and J 0 bases, with 7 bases left between them. This CDR3 region has 13 residues. The DNA for the CDR3 is TGTGCCAGCAGTCCAGGCATGAACACTGAAGCTTTCTTT. Translated, it gives CASSPGMNTEAFF.

For the CDR3, the DNA is TGCGCCAGCAGCCATAACACCGGGACTAACTACGAGCAGTACTTC. It is translated as CASSHNTGTNYEQYF. The chain recombines TRBV4-1 with TRBJ2-7, with 7 nucleotides matching TRBD2. CDR1 and CDR2 from the germline V gene are MGHRA and YSYEKL. This CDR3 is built from 15 residues. With 3 bases clipped from V and 3 bases from J, the junction kept 8 bases outside the gene matches.

The rearrangement uses TRBV18 and TRBJ2-1; 7 positions match TRBD1. CDR1 is KGHSH and CDR2 is LQKENI in the germline V gene. The CDR3 is 17 residues long. Trimming cost V 3 bases and J 8 bases; bases outside gene matches: 16. CDR3 amino acids: CASSPLDRAKGRDEQFF. The DNA for the CDR3 is TGTGCCAGCTCACCCCTAGACAGGGCAAAGGGACGCGATGAGCAGTTCTTC.

The chain uses TRBV15 and TRBJ2-5; D ambiguous. CDR1 and CDR2 (germline): LNHNV, YYDKDF (reference sequence). The CDR3 is 12 amino acids. Trimming left V 0 bases short and J 4 bases short, with 3 bases between. The CDR3 reads CATSRDSETQYF. CDR3 DNA: TGTGCCACCAGCAGAGATTCAGAGACCCAGTACTTC.

V usage is TRBV3-1 (or the pseudogene TRBV3-2) and J usage is TRBJ1-2; D gene unclear. The CDR3 loop spans 14 amino acids. Trimming left V 7 bases short and J 2 bases short, with 14 bases between. CDR1 and CDR2 (germline): LGHDT, YNNKEL (reference sequence). The CDR3: CASTEEGSNYGYTF. In DNA form, the CDR3 reads TGTGCCAGCACGGAGGAGGGATCCAACTATGGCTACACCTTC.

The chain has TRBV12-5 and TRBJ1-3; D remains unclear. The V end was cut by 2 bases, the J end by 4 bases, with 21 bases between. Germline CDR1 is LGHNT and CDR2 is FRNRAP. The CDR3 consists of 18 residues. CDR3 amino acids: CASGLLAPSGRFGNTIYF. The CDR3 DNA reads TGTGCTAGTGGTTTGCTGGCCCCTAGTGGAAGGTTCGGAAACACCATATATTTT.

This sequence joins TRBV5-6 and TRBJ1-1; 8 bases map to TRBD1. The CDR3 sequence is 15 residues long. V shed 2 bases and J 3 bases; nucleotides not matched to a gene: 6. Per germline, CDR1 SGHDT and CDR2 YYEEEE. The CDR3 region has the DNA TGTGCCAGCAGCTTAGGGCAGGGGGCCCACACTGAAGCTTTCTTT. Residues: CASSLGQGAHTEAFF.